This section outlines one T cell receptor beta chain sequence together with its context. This clone was counted only a few times. Its antigen is not yet known. Per-base quality was not reported, and no clone a single base away is much larger than it. The sample belongs to a study of beta chain features in type 1 diabetes (dated by TCRdb to the late 2010s). General notes on the study: Mean age, gender distribution, total cell number and subset yield were not different between patients and healthy donors. A total of some 100,000,000 sorted cells were examined across all samples, and a strong correlation was observed between cell number per subset and RNA yield. In the study, recently diagnosed type 1 diabetes patients and matched healthy donors were compared on the TCRB repertoires of their sorted circulating CD4+ T cell subsets. Whereas all 28 donors provided naive and central memory subsets, regulatory and stem cell-like memory subsets were isolated from just 8 patients and about 8 healthy donors. Overall study outcomes, separate from this receptor: Because small numbers of individuals were included in the HLA sub-analyses, any influence of HLA type on TCRB rearrangement was left unresolved. Because cDNA was sequenced instead of genomic DNA, activated cells with high expression could be over-represented, although the groups did not differ in activation or CD3 levels. At VDJ recombination sites, patients with type 1 diabetes made fewer insertions and deleted more nucleotides, a pattern implying thymic rearrangement abnormalities. PCR might favor shorter templates, but patient and control samples were amplified and corrected together, so any skew would affect both groups equally. Type 1 diabetes patients showed a moderate but significant shortening of TCRB CDR3 length in all four CD4+ subsets. Naive, central memory and regulatory TCRB repertoires appeared to be more alike among patients than among healthy donors.

Each donor gave one peripheral blood draw, averaging around 0.11 L, which was collected into heparinised tubes. A BD FACSAria II was used to sort naive, central memory, regulatory and stem cell-like memory CD4+ T cells with a panel that included CD45RO, CCR7, CD25, CD127, CD95 and CD27. All sorted populations exceeded 98% purity. PBMCs were isolated right away by Lymphoprep density gradient centrifugation and were stained directly, without culture. Samples were stained and sorted in pairs, with one healthy donor and one patient per experiment, so that batch effects were minimized. The High Capacity cDNA Reverse Transcription Kit was used to reverse transcribe all of the isolated RNA, meaning that expressed TCRB transcripts were what got sequenced. Survey-depth immunoSEQ sequencing was performed on stem cell-like memory T cell samples, with an average of about 1 million total reads per sample. Sorted cells were lysed in RLT buffer and RNA was extracted with DNase-treated RNeasy Micro or Mini kits, depending on cell number. To prevent cross-contamination, every cell subset was processed on its own, while patient and healthy donor samples were processed together. TCRB sequences were amplified from cDNA with the immunoSEQ multiplex PCR, producing 87-bp fragments spanning the CDR3 region. Sequencing of the amplicons was performed on the Illumina HiSeq platform. Concerning the study's data processing: PCR bias was corrected computationally using synthetic template baselines, and reads within Hamming distance 2 were collapsed, with unmergeable singletons discarded. Reads were aligned to IMGT to assign V, D and J genes, CDR3 length, and insertions or deletions at six rearrangement sites. Clonotype counts were normalized to sorted cell number within each subset before computing true diversity and Gini coefficients with the tcR R package. Repertoire sharing was quantified using the overlap coefficient calculated on TCRB nucleotide sequences. TCRdb re-hosts the immuneACCESS table, in-frame sequences only. Its copies lack some clones; in the studies checked, an unresolved V gene accounts for under half of them, and the cause for the rest is not known. V, J and clone size derive from that table, while D and trimming were established from the DNA sequence. The table for this sample lists roughly 26,000 clones; about 45% of them were counted only once. The top ten clones comprise less than 0.35% of the sample.

Including the terminal cysteine and phenylalanine, the CDR3 comprises 14 residues. Of the read, only the CDR3 DNA is kept; its 42 bases are in frame from base 1. V is pruned by 6 bases and J by 4 bases, leaving 4 bases of the junction without a gene match. The CDR1 and CDR2 encoded by the germline V gene (reference sequence) are LNHDA and SQIVND. The chain is encoded by TRBV19 joined to TRBJ2-3; 10 of the junction bases match TRBD1. The sequence was collected from a man aged 30 to 45 with type 1 diabetes. Sequenced sample: stem cell memory CD4+ T cells from blood. According to the study, the label for this sample's cell subset or site signals: stem cell-like memory CD4+ T cells. In nucleotide form, the sequence is TGTGCCAGTAGCCTCGGACAGGGGGCAGATACGCAGTATTTT. It is translated as CASSLGQGADTQYF.